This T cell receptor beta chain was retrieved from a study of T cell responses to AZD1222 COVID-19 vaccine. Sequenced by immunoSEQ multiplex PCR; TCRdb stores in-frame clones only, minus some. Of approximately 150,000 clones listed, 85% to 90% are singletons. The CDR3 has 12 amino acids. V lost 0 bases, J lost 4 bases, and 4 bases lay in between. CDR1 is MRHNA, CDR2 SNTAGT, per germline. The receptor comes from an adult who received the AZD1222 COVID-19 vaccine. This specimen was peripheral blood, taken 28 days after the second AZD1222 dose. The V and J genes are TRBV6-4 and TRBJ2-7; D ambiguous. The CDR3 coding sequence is TGTGCCAGCAGTGACTCTCTTTACGAGCAGTACTTC. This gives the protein CASSDSLYEQYF.